These 16 T cell receptor beta chains were all obtained from the same sample, sequenced in a study of regulatory T cells in long-lasting Graves disease (dated by TCRdb to the early 2020s). The library relied on multiplex PCR. Sequencing was performed on an Illumina HiSeq 4000. iRepertoire HTBI primers and Arm-PCR amplification of CDR3 regions were used to construct TCR beta libraries. The public reads were reanalyzed by TCRdb: fastp trimming at Q25, MiXCR alignment, in-frame beta chains only. A single entry per CDR3 protein holds the most common genes and DNA from its merged rows. Recorded for this sample are 400,000 to 500,000 distinct CDR3 sequences; approximately 15% of them occurred a single time. The top ten hold 16% of the sample. Explained via the paper, the time point label denotes: newly diagnosed GD, antithyroid drugs for less than 3 months. For both TCR sequencing and RNA sequencing, RNA was extracted from PBMCs in TRIzol.

The same data also went into a second study, on T cells in Graves' hyperthyroidism and ophthalmopathy.

The material was peripheral blood mononuclear cells (PBMCs), obtained at new diagnosis, from a patient treated with antithyroid drugs. These receptors were obtained from a woman between 25 and 40 years old with Graves disease. Donor details come from another sample of the same person, matched by shared clones.

This clonotype turned up a few times. The V gene is TRBV7-9, the J gene TRBJ2-5; 8 positions agree with TRBD1. The germline V gene encodes CDR1 SEHNR and CDR2 FQNEAQ (reference sequence). V shed 5 bases, J shed 4 bases, and the junction held 3 bases outside the gene matches. CDR3 length: 13 amino acids. CDR3 sequence reads: CASSAQGVETQYF. CDR3 DNA sequence: TGTGCCAGCAGCGCACAGGGGGTAGAGACCCAGTACTTC.

The chain has TRBV15 and TRBJ2-2; D is ambiguous. V was pared by 1 base and J by 6 bases, with 6 bases between. The germline CDR1 and CDR2 sequences are LNHNV and YYDKDF (reference sequence). The CDR3 extends over 13 amino acids. CDR3 residues: CATSRGNAGELFF. The CDR3 DNA is TGTGCCACCAGCAGAGGAAATGCCGGGGAGCTGTTTTTT.

This clonotype was seen more than once but under ten times. J is TRBJ2-3 and V is TRBV7-2; TRBD2 matches at 7 bases. The V segment lost 4 bases and the J segment 7 bases; nucleotides outside the gene matches: 11. Looked up from germline, CDR1 is SGHTA and CDR2 is FQGNSA. This CDR3 is 15 amino acids long. The CDR3 region has the DNA TGTGCCAGCAGCTCACTAGGCGGGAGAACAAATACGCAGTATTTT. Residues: CASSSLGGRTNTQYF.

The CDR3 loop reads CASMPELADQPQHF. The CDR3 bases are TGTGCCAGTATGCCGGAGTTGGCGGATCAGCCCCAGCATTTT. The J gene is TRBJ1-5, the V gene TRBV19, with D hard to call. Germline CDR1 reads LNHDA; CDR2 reads SQIVND (reference sequence). The CDR3 is made up of 14 amino acids. The V end lost 7 bases, the J end lost 5 bases, and 15 bases lay between the germline ends.

This clonotype was detected many times. V and J are TRBV30 and TRBJ2-1; D ambiguous. V lost 2 bases and J lost 0, with 5 bases in between. Germline assignment: CDR1 GTSNPN and CDR2 SVGIG (reference sequence). The length of the CDR3 is 13 residues. CDR3 coding DNA: TGTGCCTGGAGTAAGTCCTCCTACAATGAGCAGTTCTTC. The encoded protein is CAWSKSSYNEQFF.

The chain employs TRBV30 and TRBJ1-1, with TRBD1 as a possible D gene (6 bases). V was cut by 7 bases and J by 1 base, with 13 bases left in between. This CDR3 has 13 residues. Germline V gene sequence: CDR1 GTSNPN, CDR2 SVGIG (reference sequence). The CDR3 DNA is TGTGCCTCCCTCCAGGGGCCGAACACTGAAGCTTTCTTT. Protein sequence: CASLQGPNTEAFF.

This clonotype was counted ten times or more. This chain uses TRBV27 with TRBJ2-4; 8 bases are shared with TRBD2. The J segment lost 7 bases and the V segment lost 5 bases, leaving 10 bases of the junction unmatched. Germline CDR1 and CDR2: MNHEY and SMNVEV (reference sequence). The CDR3 has 15 residues. CDR3 amino acids: CASSTLGAGGNIQYF. The CDR3 DNA sequence: TGTGCCAGCAGTACCTTGGGGGCGGGAGGTAACATTCAGTACTTC.

This clonotype occurred many times. The gene calls are TRBV10-3 and TRBJ2-7, with TRBD2 identical over 7 bases. CDR1 and CDR2 (germline): ENHRY, SYGVKD. The CDR3 contains 14 residues. J lost 2 bases, V lost 2 bases, and 3 bases had no gene match. The CDR3 sequence is CAISELAATYEQYF. The CDR3 DNA reads as TGTGCCATCAGTGAGCTAGCGGCAACCTACGAGCAGTACTTC.

This clonotype was seen repeatedly, ten times or more. The gene calls are TRBV28 and TRBJ1-5; a weak D match, TRBD1 (5 bases). The germline V gene has CDR1 MDHEN and CDR2 SYDVKM. The V end lost 3 bases, the J end lost 7 bases, and 19 bases lay between the germline ends. The CDR3 is 16 amino acids. CDR3 protein: CASSFPSGQGGQPQHF. The CDR3 DNA sequence: TGTGCCAGCAGTTTCCCCTCCGGACAAGGAGGACAGCCCCAGCATTTT.

This clonotype appeared many times. The J gene is TRBJ1-1, the V gene TRBV18; 7 positions agree with TRBD1. The germline V gene has CDR1 KGHSH and CDR2 LQKENI. This CDR3 has 14 amino acids. Trimming removed 2 bases from V and 6 bases from J; junction bases left unmatched: 6. This CDR3 reads CASSPIDREAEAFF. DNA of the CDR3: TGTGCCAGCTCACCAATTGACAGGGAGGCTGAAGCTTTCTTT.

This clonotype was found many times. The chain's CDR3 is CATSDPSSAGPSPGNEQFF. As DNA, the CDR3 is TGTGCCACCAGTGACCCCTCGTCAGCGGGCCCTTCTCCTGGGAATGAGCAGTTCTTC. The rearrangement links TRBV24-1 to TRBJ2-1; possible D gene TRBD2, 6 bases. Germline lookup yields CDR1 KGHDR and CDR2 SFDVKD. CDR3 length: 19 residues. Trimming left V 4 bases short and J 7 bases short, with 28 bases between.

This clonotype has more than one count but fewer than ten. The V and J genes are TRBV12-3 or TRBV12-4 and TRBJ2-5; maybe TRBD2 (6 bases). Trimming removed 5 bases at V and 2 bases at J, with 15 bases between. The CDR3 covers 15 residues. The CDR3 region has the DNA TGTGCCAGCAGTCAAAATCATGGGGGGCAAGAGACCCAGTACTTC. Translating gives CASSQNHGGQETQYF.

At least ten counts were recorded for this clonotype. Written as DNA, the CDR3 is TGTGCCAGCAGTTTACCCCCGACTAGCGGGAGATACGGGGAGCTGTTTTTT. Translation gives CASSLPPTSGRYGELFF. The chain carries TRBV6-5 and TRBJ2-2, with 12 nucleotides matching TRBD2. Germline V gene sequence: CDR1 MNHEY, CDR2 SVGAGI. V gave up 4 bases and J gave up 7 bases; unmatched junction bases: 10. The CDR3 is 17 residues long.

At least ten counts were recorded for this clonotype. V is TRBV7-3 and J is TRBJ2-7; 14 bases match TRBD2. With 5 bases clipped from V and 13 bases from J, the junction kept 7 bases outside the gene matches. The CDR3 length is 13 residues. CDR1 and CDR2 from the germline V gene are SGHTA and FQGTGA. CDR3 residues: CASSRGTSGSVYF. The CDR3 nucleotides are TGTGCCAGCAGCCGTGGGACTAGCGGGAGCGTTTACTTC.

The chain has TRBV20-1 and TRBJ1-6, with D unclear. The length of the CDR3 is 16 residues. Germline V gives CDR1 DFQATT, CDR2 SNEGSKA (reference sequence). The ends were cut back, 6 bases at V and 0 bases at J, with 15 bases in the middle. This chain's CDR3 is CSAPPPLSSYNSPLHF. DNA for the CDR3: TGCAGTGCGCCCCCCCCCCTTAGCTCCTATAATTCACCCCTCCACTTT.

The CDR3 nucleotides read TGTGCCAGCAGTTTTGATCGGCGTCGAGGGCAGCACCACAATGAGCAGTTCTTC. Amino acids: CASSFDRRRGQHHNEQFF. V gene TRBV12-3 or TRBV12-4 combines with J gene TRBJ2-1; a weak D match, TRBD2 (5 bases). Trimming stripped 3 bases from V and 5 bases from J, with 23 bases between. CDR3 size: 18 residues.